The 16 T cell receptor beta chains listed next were all sequenced from one sample in a study of tumor and adjacent non-tumor tissue in lung cancer. This sample's RNA came from whole unsorted tissue. The library came from three nested PCR rounds adapted from ARM-PCR protocols. Each CDR3 protein gets one entry after TCRdb re-called the multiplex PCR reads with MiXCR. This table has more than 75,000 distinct CDR3 sequences, 65% to 90% appearing once. Source material: lung tumor tissue. These receptors were taken from a woman aged 45-65 years with non-small cell lung cancer.

This clonotype was observed a few times. The conserved phenylalanine or tryptophan normally closing the CDR3 is absent here, so this likely arose from a read error. The V and J genes are TRBV20-1 and TRBJ1-3, with D possibly being TRBD1 (5 bases). The germline gives CDR1 DFQATT, CDR2 SNEGSKA (reference sequence). The CDR3 runs to 13 residues. The chain's CDR3 is CGALSGGGNTIYY. The CDR3 DNA reads as TGCGGTGCCCTATCTGGGGGGGGAAACACCATATATTAT.

This clonotype came up once. Since no conserved phenylalanine or tryptophan closes the CDR3, a read error is the likely cause. The chain employs TRBV5-1 and TRBJ2-1; 7 bases line up with TRBD2. Looked up from germline, CDR1 is SGHRS and CDR2 is YFSETQ. The length of the CDR3 is 17 residues. J lost 8 bases, V lost 4 bases, and 18 bases had no gene match. CDR3 bases: TGCGCCAGCAGCCCCTACAGACTAGTGGGAGGGCCTGATGAGCAGTTCATC. It translates to CASSPYRLVGGPDEQFI.

Only a few counts were recorded for this clonotype. A junction end diverges from the germline sequence, so it may reflect a read error. This chain connects TRBV5-4 to TRBJ2-2; D ambiguous. Germline V CDR1 and CDR2: SGHNT, YYREEE (reference sequence). This CDR3 is built from 12 residues. CDR3: CASNFVGGELFF. The CDR3 nucleotides read TGCGCCAGCAACTTTGTGGGCGGGGAGCTGTTTTTT.

As regards this clonotype: An end of the junction does not agree with germline; a read error may underlie this. The gene calls are TRBV5-1 and TRBJ2-2; a weak D match, TRBD1 (5 bases). Germline CDR1 reads SGHRS; CDR2 reads YFSETQ. This CDR3 comprises 16 residues. The DNA of the CDR3 is TGCGCCAGCAGCTTGGTTTATGGTGGGCCCACCAGGGAACTGTTTTTT. It codes for CASSLVYGGPTRELFF.

The genes are TRBV29-1 and TRBJ1-1; 7 bases are a match to TRBD1. The germline gives CDR1 SQVTM, CDR2 ANQGSEA. This CDR3 is built from 13 residues. V gave up 6 bases and J gave up 10 bases; unmatched junction bases: 14. CDR3 in amino acids: CSVMTGSNTVAFF. CDR3 sequence (DNA): TGCAGCGTCATGACAGGGTCGAACACAGTAGCTTTCTTT. Full variable domain (rest looked up from reference TRBV29-1 and TRBJ1-1): SAVISQKPSRDICQRGTSLTIQCQVDSQVTMMFWYRQQPGQSLTLIATANQGSEATYESGFVIDKFPISRPNLTFSTLTVSNMSPEDSSIYLCSVMTGSNTVAFFGQGTRLTVV.

As to this clonotype: The germline gene is not matched at one end of the junction; a read error may be the cause. This chain joins TRBV12-3 or TRBV12-4 and TRBJ2-5; TRBD2 is a possible D gene (6 bases). The CDR3 sequence is 13 residues long. The CDR3 DNA follows: TGTGCCAGCAATTTAAGTCCGGGAGAGACCCATTACTTC. Amino acid sequence: CASNLSPGETHYF.

Concerning this clonotype: Because the CDR3 is missing its conserved closing phenylalanine or tryptophan, this is likely a read error. Because the CDR3's place on the DNA is in doubt, the DNA is left out and the CDR3 is given as listed by TCRdb. V gene TRBV20-1 combines with J gene TRBJ2-7; the listed D gene, TRBD1, was not tested against the DNA. Germline CDR1 and CDR2: DFQATT and SNEGSKA (reference sequence). The CDR3 numbers 12 amino acids, ends counted. The CDR3 loop reads CIASDRTAEQYL.

About this clonotype itself: Given the absence of the conserved phenylalanine or tryptophan at the CDR3 end, a read error is likely. The chain is built from TRBV20-1 and TRBJ2-1; 7 bases fit TRBD2. Per the germline V gene, CDR1 is DFQATT and CDR2 is SNEGSKA (reference sequence). The ends lost 6 bases at V and 6 bases at J; junction bases unmatched: 11. This CDR3 has 14 amino acids. Here the CDR3 DNA reads TGCAGTGCCCCCGGGAGGTATGGGTTCAATGAGCAGTTCTCC. It translates to CSAPGRYGFNEQFS.

The sample holds one count of this clonotype. A junction boundary mismatches the germline segment, possibly from a read error. V and J are TRBV6-5 and TRBJ2-3; the D gene could be TRBD1 or TRBD2 (5 bases each). The CDR3 is 15 residues long. From germline, CDR1 is MNHEY and CDR2 SVGAGI. The CDR3 here is CASTYSWGSTYTQYF. The CDR3 bases are TGTGCCAGCACTTACTCGTGGGGGAGTACATATACGCAGTATTTT.

As to this clonotype: A junction boundary mismatches the germline segment, possibly from a read error. This chain joins TRBV6-2 or TRBV6-3 and TRBJ2-1, with a possible D match to TRBD2 (5 bases). CDR3 length: 15 residues. Germline V gene data show CDR1 as MNHEY and CDR2 as SVGEGT. In nucleotides, the CDR3 is TGTACCAGCAGATCCCGCCAGACGGAGGCGCATGAGCAGTTCTTC. Its protein is CTSRSRQTEAHEQFF.

In the case of this clonotype: Relative to the germline gene, one junction end is altered; a read error may explain this. This chain uses TRBV28 with TRBJ2-3; tentatively, D is TRBD2 (6 bases). The CDR3 is 15 residues long. Germline V gene sequence: CDR1 MDHEN, CDR2 SYDVKM. Here the CDR3 DNA reads TGTGCCAGCAGTACCCCTAGCGCACTCACAGATACGCAGTGTTTT. Amino acid sequence: CASSTPSALTDTQCF.

A remark on this clonotype: At one of its ends the junction is not consistent with the germline gene, which may arise from a read error. The chain joins TRBV4-1 to TRBJ1-2; no firm D call. Germline values: CDR1 MGHRA, CDR2 YSYEKL. The length of the CDR3 is 18 residues. CDR3 amino acids: CASGQDVVESYRNYGYTF. CDR3 DNA: TGCGCCAGCGGCCAAGATGTGGTTGAGTCCTATCGTAACTATGGCTACACCTTC.

In the case of this clonotype: This CDR3 is missing its conserved last phenylalanine or tryptophan, likely due to a read error. The V gene is TRBV11-2, the J gene TRBJ2-7; D is unclear. The CDR3 covers 13 residues. Germline V gene sequence: CDR1 SGHAT, CDR2 FQNNGV. The CDR3 region has the DNA TGTGCCAGGAGCTTGGGGAATGGCGGCGAGCAGTACCTC. Protein: CARSLGNGGEQYL.

This chain uses TRBV29-1 with TRBJ2-2; D may correspond to TRBD1 or TRBD2 (5 bases each). The germline gives CDR1 SQVTM, CDR2 ANQGSEA. This CDR3 comprises 14 residues. V was shortened by 5 bases and J by 9 bases, with 19 bases between the two germline ends. CDR3 amino acids: CSVLGEGLIRELFF. The CDR3 coding sequence is TGCAGCGTTTTAGGCGAGGGGCTGATCAGGGAGCTGTTTTTT.

In the case of this clonotype: Lacking the conserved final phenylalanine or tryptophan, this CDR3 likely reflects a read error. The chain recombines TRBV7-9 with TRBJ2-3; D might be TRBD2 (5 bases). The CDR3 consists of 12 residues. Between the trimmed V and J ends, which lost 6 bases and 6 bases, there was a span of 10 bases. Germline assignment: CDR1 SEHNR and CDR2 FQNEAQ (reference sequence). The CDR3 DNA reads as TGTGCCAGCAGAGGCCCGGGGGATACGCAGTATTTA. Translated: CASRGPGDTQYL.

With respect to this clonotype: The junction shows a germline mismatch at one end, possibly a read error. This rearrangement joins TRBV24-1 to TRBJ2-2, with TRBD1 identical over 8 bases. CDR1 and CDR2 from the germline V gene are KGHDR and SFDVKD. The CDR3 is 13 amino acids. CDR3 loop: CATTDRVSGELFF. In DNA, the CDR3 is TGTGCCACCACGGACAGGGTATCCGGTGAGCTGTTTTTT.